This T cell receptor (beta chain) emerged from a study of siplizumab effects on memory and regulatory T cells. The study's findings and limits: In unstimulated cells, naive T cells appeared more diverse than memory T cells and seemed major alloresponse contributors. Roughly 75-95% of proliferating CD4+ or CD8+ clones lacked a naive or memory phenotype that could be assigned.

As for this clone: Its target is unknown.

V lost 1 base, J lost 2 bases, and 9 bases lay in between. This CDR3 contains 13 residues. Germline values: CDR1 SQVTM, CDR2 ANQGSEA. Using immunoSEQ multiplex PCR, the repertoire was profiled, and TCRdb retains in-frame clones only, with some absent. This sample has approximately 75,000 clones; just over 90% occur once, and the top ten carry over 4%. The clonotype comes from a human donor in good health. Material for sequencing was CD8+ T cells sorted from blood. The J gene is TRBJ2-7, the V gene TRBV29-1; D ambiguous. CDR3 residues: CSVEAMLTYEQYF. The DNA of the CDR3 is TGCAGCGTTGAAGCGATGTTGACCTACGAGCAGTACTTC.